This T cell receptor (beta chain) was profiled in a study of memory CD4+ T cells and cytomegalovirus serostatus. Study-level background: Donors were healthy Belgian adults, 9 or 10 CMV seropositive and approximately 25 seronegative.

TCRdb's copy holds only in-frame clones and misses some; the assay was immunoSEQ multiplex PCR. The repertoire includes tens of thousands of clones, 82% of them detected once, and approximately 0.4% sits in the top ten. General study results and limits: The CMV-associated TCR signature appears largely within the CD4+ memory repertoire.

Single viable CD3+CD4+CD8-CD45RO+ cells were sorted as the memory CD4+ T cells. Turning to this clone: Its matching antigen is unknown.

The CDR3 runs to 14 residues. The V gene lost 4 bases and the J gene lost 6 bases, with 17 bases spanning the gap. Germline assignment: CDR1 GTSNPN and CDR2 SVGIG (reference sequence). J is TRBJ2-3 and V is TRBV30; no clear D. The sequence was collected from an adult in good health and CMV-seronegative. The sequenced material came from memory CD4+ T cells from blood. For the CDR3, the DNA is TGTGCCTGGACCTACTCCGGTCTAAGGGATACGCAGTATTTT. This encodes CAWTYSGLRDTQYF.